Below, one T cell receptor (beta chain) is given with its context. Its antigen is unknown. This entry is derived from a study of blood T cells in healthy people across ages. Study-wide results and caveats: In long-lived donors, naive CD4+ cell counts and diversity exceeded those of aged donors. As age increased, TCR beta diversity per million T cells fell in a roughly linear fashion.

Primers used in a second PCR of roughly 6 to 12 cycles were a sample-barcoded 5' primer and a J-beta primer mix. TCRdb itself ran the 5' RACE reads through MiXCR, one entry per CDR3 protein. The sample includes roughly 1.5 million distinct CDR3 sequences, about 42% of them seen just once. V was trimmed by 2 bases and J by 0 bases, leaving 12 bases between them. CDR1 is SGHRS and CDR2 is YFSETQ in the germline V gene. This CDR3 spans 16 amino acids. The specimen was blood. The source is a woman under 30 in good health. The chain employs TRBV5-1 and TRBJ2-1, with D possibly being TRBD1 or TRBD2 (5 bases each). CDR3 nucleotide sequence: TGCGCCAGCAGCTTTGACGGGGCGTACTCCTACAATGAGCAGTTCTTC. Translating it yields CASSFDGAYSYNEQFF. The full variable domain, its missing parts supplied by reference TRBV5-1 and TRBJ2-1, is KAGVTQTPRYLIKTRGQQVTLSCSPISGHRSVSWYQQTPGQGLQFLFEYFSETQRNKGNFPGRFSGRQFSNSRSEMNVSTLELGDSALYLCASSFDGAYSYNEQFFGPGTRLTVL.